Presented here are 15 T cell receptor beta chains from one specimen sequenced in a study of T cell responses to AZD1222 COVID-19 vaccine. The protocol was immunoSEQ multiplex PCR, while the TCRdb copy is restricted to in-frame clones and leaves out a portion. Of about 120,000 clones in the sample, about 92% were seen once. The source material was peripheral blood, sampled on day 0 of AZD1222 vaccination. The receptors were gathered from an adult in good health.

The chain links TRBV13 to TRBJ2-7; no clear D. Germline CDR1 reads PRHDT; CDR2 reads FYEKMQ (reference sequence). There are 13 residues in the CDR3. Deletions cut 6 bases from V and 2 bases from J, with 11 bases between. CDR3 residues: CASRSWGTYEQYF. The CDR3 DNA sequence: TGTGCCAGCAGGTCTTGGGGAACCTACGAGCAGTACTTC.

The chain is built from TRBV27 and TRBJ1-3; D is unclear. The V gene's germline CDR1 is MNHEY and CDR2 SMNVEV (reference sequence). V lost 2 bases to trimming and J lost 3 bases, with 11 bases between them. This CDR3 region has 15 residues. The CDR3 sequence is CASSLRAGGGNTIYF. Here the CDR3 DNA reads TGTGCCAGCAGTTTACGGGCAGGCGGTGGAAACACCATATATTTT.

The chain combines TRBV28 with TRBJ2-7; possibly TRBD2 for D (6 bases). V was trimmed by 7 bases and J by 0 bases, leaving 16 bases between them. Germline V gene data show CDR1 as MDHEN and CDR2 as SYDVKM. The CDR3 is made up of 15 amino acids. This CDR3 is CASTGLRLGSYEQYF. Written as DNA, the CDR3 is TGTGCCAGCACCGGCCTGCGACTAGGCTCCTACGAGCAGTACTTC.

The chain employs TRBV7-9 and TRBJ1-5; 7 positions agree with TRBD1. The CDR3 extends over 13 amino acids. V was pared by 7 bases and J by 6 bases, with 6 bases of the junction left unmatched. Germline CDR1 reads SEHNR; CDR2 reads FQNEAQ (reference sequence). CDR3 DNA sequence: TGTGCCAGCAACACAGGGGAGAGTCAGCCCCAGCATTTT. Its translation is CASNTGESQPQHF.

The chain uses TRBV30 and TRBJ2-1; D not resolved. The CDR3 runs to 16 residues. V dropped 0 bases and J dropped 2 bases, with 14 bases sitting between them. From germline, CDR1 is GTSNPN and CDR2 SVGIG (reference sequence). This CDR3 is CAWSVFKGLTYNEQFF. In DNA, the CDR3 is TGTGCCTGGAGTGTATTCAAGGGTCTGACCTACAATGAGCAGTTCTTC.

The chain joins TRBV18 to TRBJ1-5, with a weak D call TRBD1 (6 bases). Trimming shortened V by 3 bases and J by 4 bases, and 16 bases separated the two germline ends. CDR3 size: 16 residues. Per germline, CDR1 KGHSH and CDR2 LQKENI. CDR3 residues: CASSPATPTGNQPQHF. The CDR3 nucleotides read TGTGCCAGCTCACCTGCCACCCCAACAGGGAATCAGCCCCAGCATTTT.

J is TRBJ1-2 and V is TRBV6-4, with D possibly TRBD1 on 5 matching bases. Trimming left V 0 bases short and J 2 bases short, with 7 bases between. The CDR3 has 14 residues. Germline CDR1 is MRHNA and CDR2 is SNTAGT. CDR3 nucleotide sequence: TGTGCCAGCAGTGACTCGACAGTCAACTATGGCTACACCTTC. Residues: CASSDSTVNYGYTF.

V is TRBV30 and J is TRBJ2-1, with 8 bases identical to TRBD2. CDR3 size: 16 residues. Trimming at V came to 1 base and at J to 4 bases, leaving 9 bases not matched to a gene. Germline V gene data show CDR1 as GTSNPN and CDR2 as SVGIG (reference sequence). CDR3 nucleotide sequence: TGTGCCTGGAGTGCTTTACTAGCGGCTCTTTACAATGAGCAGTTCTTC. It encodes CAWSALLAALYNEQFF.

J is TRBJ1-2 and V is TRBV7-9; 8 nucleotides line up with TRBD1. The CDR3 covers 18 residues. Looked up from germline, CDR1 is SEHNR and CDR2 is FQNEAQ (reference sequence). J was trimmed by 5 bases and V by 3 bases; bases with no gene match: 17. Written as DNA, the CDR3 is TGTGCCAGCAGCTTTTCGGGACAGGAGACTCTCAGGGTTTATGGCTACACCTTC. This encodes CASSFSGQETLRVYGYTF.

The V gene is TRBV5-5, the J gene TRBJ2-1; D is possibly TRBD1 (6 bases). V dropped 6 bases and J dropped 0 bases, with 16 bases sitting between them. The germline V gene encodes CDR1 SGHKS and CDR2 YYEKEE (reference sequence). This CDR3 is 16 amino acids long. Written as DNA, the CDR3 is TGTGCCAGCACCTTCAGGGGACCCAGCTCCTACAATGAGCAGTTCTTC. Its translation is CASTFRGPSSYNEQFF.

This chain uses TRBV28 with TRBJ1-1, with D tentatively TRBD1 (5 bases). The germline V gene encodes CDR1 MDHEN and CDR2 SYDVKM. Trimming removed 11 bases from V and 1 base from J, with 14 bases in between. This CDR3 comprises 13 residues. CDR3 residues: CAGTTRGNTEAFF. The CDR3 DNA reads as TGTGCCGGTACGACGAGGGGGAACACTGAAGCTTTCTTT.

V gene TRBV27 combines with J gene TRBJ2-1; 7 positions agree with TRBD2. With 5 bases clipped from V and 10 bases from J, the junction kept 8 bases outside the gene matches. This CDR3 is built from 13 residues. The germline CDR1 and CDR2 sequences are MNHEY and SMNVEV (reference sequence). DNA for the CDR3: TGTGCCAGCAGTCCGCCGACTAGCTTGGAGCAGTTCTTC. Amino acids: CASSPPTSLEQFF.

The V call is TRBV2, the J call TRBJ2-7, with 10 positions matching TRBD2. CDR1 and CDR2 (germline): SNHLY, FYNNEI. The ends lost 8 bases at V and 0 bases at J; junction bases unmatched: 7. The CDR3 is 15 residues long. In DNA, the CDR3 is TGTGCCAGCCTCATACTAGCGGGATACTCCTACGAGCAGTACTTC. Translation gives CASLILAGYSYEQYF.

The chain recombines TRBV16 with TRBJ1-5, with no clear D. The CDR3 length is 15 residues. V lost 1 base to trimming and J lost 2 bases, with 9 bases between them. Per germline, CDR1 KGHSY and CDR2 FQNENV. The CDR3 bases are TGTGCCAGCAGCCAATTTGGGGAGGGCAATCAGCCCCAGCATTTT. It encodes CASSQFGEGNQPQHF.

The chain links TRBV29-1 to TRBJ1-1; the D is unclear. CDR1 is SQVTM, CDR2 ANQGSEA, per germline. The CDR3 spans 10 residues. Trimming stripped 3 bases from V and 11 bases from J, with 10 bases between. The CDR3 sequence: CSVDIDSAFF. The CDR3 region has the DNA TGCAGCGTTGATATTGATTCGGCTTTCTTT. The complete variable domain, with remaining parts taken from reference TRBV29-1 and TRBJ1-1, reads SAVISQKPSRDICQRGTSLTIQCQVDSQVTMMFWYRQQPGQSLTLIATANQGSEATYESGFVIDKFPISRPNLTFSTLTVSNMSPEDSSIYLCSVDIDSAFFGQGTRLTVV.